The 30 T cell receptor beta chains below were found in one sample sequenced in a study of TIL therapy for anti-PD-1-resistant metastatic lung cancer. The time point was: pre-treatment sample, taken before nivolumab and TIL therapy. Sequencing used immunoSEQ v3. Repertoires were generated with immunoSEQ multiplex PCR, while TCRdb's copy carries only in-frame clones and drops some. The sample contains some 32,000 clones, about 79% of which appear only once. The sample consisted of blood, taken at baseline. The receptors derive from a woman aged 30-85 years with non-small cell lung cancer.

This chain links TRBV2 with TRBJ1-4; D is ambiguous. Germline values: CDR1 SNHLY, CDR2 FYNNEI. The CDR3 covers 13 residues. Trimming removed 4 bases at V and 8 bases at J, with 11 bases between. CDR3 loop: CASSGGRGEKLFF. DNA for the CDR3: TGTGCCAGCAGTGGAGGACGCGGGGAAAAACTGTTTTTT.

The genes are TRBV5-4 and TRBJ1-3; no definite D call. Germline loops: CDR1 SGHNT, CDR2 YYREEE (reference sequence). V was trimmed by 1 base and J by 0 bases, leaving 8 bases between them. The CDR3 has 15 residues. The CDR3 reads CASSLPAPSGNTIYF. The CDR3 nucleotides are TGTGCCAGCAGCTTGCCGGCCCCCTCTGGAAACACCATATATTTT.

This clone was seen only a few times. The V call is TRBV19, the J call TRBJ2-5; D tentatively reads TRBD1 or TRBD2 (5 bases each). Germline V gene sequence: CDR1 LNHDA, CDR2 SQIVND (reference sequence). The CDR3 spans 13 residues. The V and J ends lost 4 bases and 7 bases respectively, with 13 bases between them. DNA for the CDR3: TGTGCCAGTAGTACCCGGGGCCCGGGGACCCAGTACTTC. Protein: CASSTRGPGTQYF.

The chain links TRBV5-1 to TRBJ2-3, with D possibly being TRBD2 (6 bases). Germline values: CDR1 SGHRS, CDR2 YFSETQ. The CDR3 loop spans 15 amino acids. The V end lost 4 bases, the J end lost 3 bases, and 15 bases lay between the germline ends. The CDR3 sequence: CASSPEGKGTDTQYF. In nucleotides, the CDR3 is TGCGCCAGCAGCCCGGAGGGGAAGGGGACAGATACGCAGTATTTT.

On this clone: One junction end disagrees with the germline gene, perhaps due to a read error. The genes are TRBV23-1 and TRBJ2-2; tentatively, D is TRBD2 (6 bases). TRBV23-1 is labeled an ORF, and its function is uncertain. There are 15 residues in the CDR3. CDR3 nucleotides: TGCGCCAGCAGACAATCCGAGCTAGCGACCGGGGAGCTGTTTTTT. As protein: CASRQSELATGELFF.

The chain recombines TRBV7-8 with TRBJ2-7; 8 positions match TRBD2. Germline V gene sequence: CDR1 SGHVS, CDR2 FQNEAQ. V lost 2 bases, J lost 4 bases, and 16 bases stayed unmatched. This CDR3 has 18 residues. The CDR3 coding sequence is TGTGCCAGCAGCTTAAAAACTAGCGGTCAGAAGGTACCTTACGAGCAGTACTTC. Translation gives CASSLKTSGQKVPYEQYF.

There are a few counts of this clone. This rearrangement joins TRBV18 to TRBJ1-5; 7 bases line up with TRBD1. Germline V gene data show CDR1 as KGHSH and CDR2 as LQKENI. The junction had 4 bases not matched to a gene; V was cut back by 4 bases and J by 4 bases. The CDR3 has 14 amino acids. In DNA, the CDR3 is TGTGCCAGCTCACGTAAACAGGGGAATCAGCCCCAGCATTTT. Amino acids: CASSRKQGNQPQHF.

The chain joins TRBV2 to TRBJ2-5, with D tentatively TRBD1 (6 bases). Trimming removed 2 bases from V and 5 bases from J, with 9 bases in between. CDR1 is SNHLY, CDR2 FYNNEI, per germline. This CDR3 is 13 amino acids long. The CDR3 spells CASSEFRGETQYF. CDR3 nucleotide sequence: TGTGCCAGCAGTGAATTTAGGGGGGAGACCCAGTACTTC. Filled out from reference TRBV2 and TRBJ2-5, the complete variable domain reads EPEVTQTPSHQVTQMGQEVILRCVPISNHLYFYWYRQILGQKVEFLVSFYNNEISEKSEIFDDQFSVERPDGSNFTLKIRSTKLEDSAMYFCASSEFRGETQYFGPGTRLLVL.

The V gene is TRBV6-5, the J gene TRBJ2-1; maybe TRBD1 (6 bases). Per germline, CDR1 MNHEY and CDR2 SVGAGI. There are 15 residues in the CDR3. Trimming removed 6 bases at V and 9 bases at J, with 21 bases between. As DNA, the CDR3 is TGTGCCAGCAGCAAGGACAGAACAGGAGGAAGTGAGCAGTTCTTC. Protein: CASSKDRTGGSEQFF.

The gene calls are TRBV30 and TRBJ2-3; 7 bases are a match to TRBD1. V trimming: 7 bases; J trimming: 2 bases; junction bases outside the gene matches: 12. Germline CDR1 GTSNPN, CDR2 SVGIG (reference sequence). CDR3 size: 15 residues. CDR3 bases: TGTGCCTCTAACATCCGGGACAGCCACACAGATACGCAGTATTTT. This encodes CASNIRDSHTDTQYF.

This chain joins TRBV10-2 and TRBJ2-4; no clear D gene. Germline loops: CDR1 WSHSY, CDR2 SAAADI. V shed 0 bases and J shed 2 bases, with 20 bases lying between them. The CDR3 spans 19 residues. CDR3 region: CASSESTRGPPSSKNIQYF. Written as DNA, the CDR3 is TGCGCCAGCAGTGAGTCGACTCGTGGACCTCCGAGCTCCAAAAACATTCAGTACTTC.

This clone was observed once. The chain links TRBV16 to TRBJ2-7; TRBD2 matches 12 bases. CDR1 is KGHSY, CDR2 FQNENV, per germline. V shed 4 bases and J 0 bases; nucleotides not matched to a gene: 16. The CDR3 totals 20 residues. The CDR3 DNA follows: TGTGCCAGCAGCCTAGACTACTGGACTAGCGGGGAGTCAAGCTCCTACGAGCAGTACTTC. It is translated as CASSLDYWTSGESSSYEQYF.

The rearrangement links TRBV5-6 to TRBJ1-2; a possible D gene is TRBD1 (5 bases). Trimming took 2 bases from V and 9 from J, leaving 17 bases between them. This CDR3 comprises 14 residues. Germline CDR1 SGHDT, CDR2 YYEEEE. The CDR3 sequence: CASSFPDPGRSYTF. CDR3 nucleotides: TGTGCCAGCAGCTTCCCTGACCCGGGGCGAAGCTACACCTTC.

V gene TRBV5-1 combines with J gene TRBJ1-6; 8 nucleotides align to TRBD1. V lost 0 bases to trimming and J lost 8 bases; unmatched junction nucleotides: 4. This CDR3 is 15 amino acids long. Per the germline V gene, CDR1 is SGHRS and CDR2 is YFSETQ. The CDR3: CASSLEGQGDSPLHF. As DNA, the CDR3 is TGCGCCAGCAGCTTGGAAGGACAGGGCGATTCACCCCTCCACTTT. The full variable domain, with the rest looked up from reference TRBV5-1 and TRBJ1-6, is KAGVTQTPRYLIKTRGQQVTLSCSPISGHRSVSWYQQTPGQGLQFLFEYFSETQRNKGNFPGRFSGRQFSNSRSEMNVSTLELGDSALYLCASSLEGQGDSPLHFGNGTRLTVT.

The V call is TRBV7-9, the J call TRBJ1-2; 9 bases line up with TRBD1. J gave up 10 bases and V 5 bases, and 5 bases lay outside the gene matches. CDR1 and CDR2 from the germline V gene are SEHNR and FQNEAQ (reference sequence). The CDR3 loop spans 12 amino acids. The CDR3 reads CASSPDRGYYTF. CDR3 DNA: TGTGCCAGCAGCCCGGACAGGGGTTACTACACCTTC.

Regarding this clone: Other DNA sequences from this sample encode an identical CDR3 as well. The chain links TRBV5-1 to TRBJ2-3; no reliable D call. The CDR3 totals 13 residues. V was shortened by 2 bases and J by 1 base, with 5 bases between the two germline ends. Germline V gives CDR1 SGHRS, CDR2 YFSETQ. The chain's CDR3 is CASSFPGTDTQYF. CDR3 coding DNA: TGCGCCAGCAGCTTCCCGGGCACAGATACGCAGTATTTT.

The rearrangement joins TRBV7-9 to TRBJ2-7; tentative D call: TRBD2 (6 bases). Trimming took off 5 bases at V and 3 bases at J, with 14 bases between the two ends. The CDR3 has 14 residues. Germline V lookup: CDR1 SEHNR, CDR2 FQNEAQ (reference sequence). CDR3 nucleotides: TGTGCCAGCAGCCGTCGGGACTCCTTCTACGAGCAGTACTTC. Translated, it gives CASSRRDSFYEQYF.

In this sample, this clone turned up a few times. V usage is TRBV9 and J usage is TRBJ1-1, with unresolved D. This CDR3 has 14 residues. Trimming took 4 bases from V and 3 from J, leaving 13 bases between them. Germline CDR1 SGDLS, CDR2 YYNGEE. The CDR3 protein is CASSPRVSYTEAFF. CDR3 coding DNA: TGTGCCAGCAGCCCCAGAGTTTCCTACACTGAAGCTTTCTTT.

The chain couples TRBV14 to TRBJ2-3; tentative D call: TRBD1 (6 bases). The germline V and J ends were trimmed by 0 bases and 9 bases, with 13 bases remaining between them. Germline CDR1 and CDR2: SGHDN and FVKESK. This CDR3 is 14 amino acids long. The CDR3 sequence is CASSQDQDRTTQYF. CDR3 nucleotides: TGTGCCAGCAGCCAAGATCAGGACAGAACCACGCAGTATTTT. Filled out from reference TRBV14 and TRBJ2-3, the complete variable domain reads EAGVTQFPSHSVIEKGQTVTLRCDPISGHDNLYWYRRVMGKEIKFLLHFVKESKQDESGMPNNRFLAERTGGTYSTLKVQPAELEDSGVYFCASSQDQDRTTQYFGPGTRLTVL.

This CDR3 is CASSLSRLAGVENTGELFF. CDR3 nucleotide sequence: TGTGCCAGCAGCTTATCTCGACTAGCGGGAGTCGAGAACACCGGGGAGCTGTTTTTT. V is TRBV7-9 and J is TRBJ2-2; 12 bases agree with TRBD2. J gave up 1 base and V 2 bases, and 8 bases lay outside the gene matches. CDR3 size: 19 residues. Germline-derived CDR1 and CDR2 are SEHNR and FQNEAQ (reference sequence).

This clone occurred a few times. The chain couples TRBV7-9 to TRBJ1-1; 7 positions agree with TRBD1. Germline V gene data show CDR1 as SEHNR and CDR2 as FQNEAQ (reference sequence). The CDR3 totals 15 residues. V dropped 0 bases and J dropped 4; count of bases not matched to a gene: 5. Here the CDR3 reads CASSLATGDATEAFF. CDR3 nucleotides: TGTGCCAGCAGCTTAGCAACAGGGGATGCCACTGAAGCTTTCTTT.

The rearrangement links TRBV6-4 to TRBJ2-3, with 10 bases aligning to TRBD1. The germline V gene has CDR1 MRHNA and CDR2 SNTAGT. With 8 bases clipped from V and 8 bases from J, the junction kept 22 bases outside the gene matches. There are 18 residues in the CDR3. The CDR3 coding sequence is TGTGCCAGCCCAGTGAGAACCAACCGGGACAGGGGCATAGGTACGCAGTATTTT. Encoded protein: CASPVRTNRDRGIGTQYF.

A word on this clone: Germline and junction disagree at one end, which may indicate a read error. This chain joins TRBV5-1 and TRBJ2-1; 12 positions match TRBD2. The CDR3 has 14 amino acids. Germline-derived CDR1 and CDR2 are SGHRS and YFSETQ. The chain's CDR3 is CASSLEPTSGSAIF. The CDR3 DNA sequence: TGCGCCAGCAGCTTGGAGCCGACTAGCGGGAGCGCAATCTTC.

V and J are TRBV6-1 and TRBJ1-5, with a tentative D call TRBD1 (5 bases). Germline V gene lookup returns CDR1 MNHNS and CDR2 SASEGT. V lost 3 bases to trimming and J lost 4 bases, with 10 bases between them. This CDR3 has 14 residues. The CDR3 DNA sequence: TGTGCCAGCAGTGAGGGCCAGGGAAATCAGCCCCAGCATTTT. Residues: CASSEGQGNQPQHF.

V is TRBV19 and J is TRBJ2-7; the match to TRBD2 covers 7 bases. Germline-derived CDR1 and CDR2 are LNHDA and SQIVND (reference sequence). After removal of 7 bases from V and 1 base from J, the junction contained 7 bases not matched to a gene. CDR3 length: 14 residues. CDR3 protein: CASKAQRGSYEQYF. DNA for the CDR3: TGTGCCAGTAAGGCCCAGCGGGGTTCCTACGAGCAGTACTTC. The variable domain in full, with the rest retrieved from reference TRBV19 and TRBJ2-7, is DGGITQSPKYLFRKEGQNVTLSCEQNLNHDAMYWYRQDPGQGLRLIYYSQIVNDFQKGDIAEGYSVSREKKESFPLTVTSAQKNPTAFYLCASKAQRGSYEQYFGPGTRLTVT.

The chain is built from TRBV19 and TRBJ2-7, with 12 bases matching TRBD2. Germline V lookup: CDR1 LNHDA, CDR2 SQIVND (reference sequence). The CDR3 has 13 amino acids. V gave up 6 bases and J gave up 7 bases; unmatched junction bases: 4. The CDR3 nucleotides read TGTGCCAGTAGCGGACTAGCGGGGTCGGAGCAGTACTTC. Protein sequence: CASSGLAGSEQYF.

The genes are TRBV28 and TRBJ2-2, with TRBD2 matching over 10 bases. This CDR3 region has 14 residues. Trimming took 6 bases from V and 8 from J; bases not matched to a gene: 6. Germline V CDR1 and CDR2: MDHEN, SYDVKM. The CDR3 here is CASRASGRLGELFF. The CDR3 DNA reads TGTGCCAGCAGGGCTAGCGGGAGATTAGGGGAGCTGTTTTTT.

The rearrangement links TRBV5-6 to TRBJ1-2; 8 nucleotides line up with TRBD1. Germline-derived CDR1 and CDR2 are SGHDT and YYEEEE. Trimming cost V 0 bases and J 7 bases; bases outside gene matches: 8. The CDR3 covers 15 residues. The CDR3 here is CASSLAQRQGFGYTF. CDR3 DNA sequence: TGTGCCAGCAGCTTGGCCCAGAGACAGGGGTTTGGCTACACCTTC.

The chain uses TRBV5-6 and TRBJ1-2; D is perhaps TRBD1 (6 bases). Germline assignment: CDR1 SGHDT and CDR2 YYEEEE. CDR3 size: 13 residues. Trimming removed 1 base from V and 4 bases from J, with 8 bases in between. CDR3 amino acids: CASSLFRGYGYTF. DNA of the CDR3: TGTGCCAGCAGCTTGTTCAGGGGCTATGGCTACACCTTC. Filled out from reference TRBV5-6 and TRBJ1-2, the complete variable domain reads DAGVTQSPTHLIKTRGQQVTLRCSPKSGHDTVSWYQQALGQGPQFIFQYYEEEERQRGNFPDRFSGHQFPNYSSELNVNALLLGDSALYLCASSLFRGYGYTFGSGTRLTVV.

The V gene is TRBV6-5, the J gene TRBJ1-1; a possible D gene is TRBD1 (5 bases). In germline, CDR1 is MNHEY, CDR2 SVGAGI. The CDR3 extends over 12 amino acids. The V gene lost 6 bases and the J gene lost 1 base, with 6 bases spanning the gap. CDR3 loop: CASSQGNTEAFF. The DNA for the CDR3 is TGTGCCAGCAGCCAGGGGAACACTGAAGCTTTCTTT.